This T cell receptor (beta chain) stems from a study of spatial heterogeneity in lung cancer. Study-wide results and limits: Resection blood, more than follow-up blood, showed ubiquitous expanded tumor TCRs.

About this clonotype: What it binds is not known.

A distinct unique molecular identifier was carried by each TCR cDNA molecule. A single record per CDR3 protein comes from TCRdb applying MiXCR to the 5' RACE reads. The sample carries about 43,000 distinct CDR3 sequences, under 25% recorded once. In germline, CDR1 is SGHVS, CDR2 FQNEAQ. The CDR3 spans 10 residues. V gave up 10 bases and J gave up 8 bases, with 9 bases separating them. Indicated time point: blood at routine non-recurrence follow-up after resection. Frozen PBMC, nontumor lung or tumor provided whole RNA, which was sequenced unsorted. The source is a female donor with early-stage non-small cell lung cancer. Sequences were derived from PBMCs, sampled at follow-up. The V and J genes are TRBV7-8 and TRBJ2-1, with D possibly TRBD2 on 6 matching bases. CDR3 sequence reads: CATGRDEQFF. CDR3 coding DNA: TGTGCCACCGGGAGAGATGAGCAGTTCTTC.